These T cell receptor beta chains were read from a single sample in a study of blood T cell repertoires in COVID-19. The method was immunoSEQ multiplex PCR; TCRdb's version includes in-frame clones alone and lacks a portion of them. The sample holds about 190,000 clones, around four fifths seen once. Material: peripheral blood. These receptors originate from a woman between 40 and 55 years old with acute or convalescent COVID-19. CDR3s include the opening cysteine and the closing phenylalanine or tryptophan. D genes are given only for firm matches. Clone size is given for some rows only: seen once, a few or many times, or a class if the clone is expanded.

J	D	size	V	CDR3	DNA
TRBJ2-4	TRBD1	NA	TRBV5-5	CASSFRLPGQGNIQYF	TGTGCCAGCAGCTTCCGACTCCCGGGACAGGGAAACATTCAGTACTTC
TRBJ1-5	NA	NA	TRBV28	CASSLSLSNQPQHF	TGTGCCAGCAGTTTATCATTGAGCAATCAGCCCCAGCATTTT
TRBJ2-1	NA	NA	TRBV6-5	CASSVAHLYNEQFF	TGTGCCAGCAGCGTGGCACACCTTTACAATGAGCAGTTCTTC
TRBJ1-5	NA	NA	TRBV28	CASTRGGSQPQHF	TGTGCCAGCACACGGGGGGGCAGTCAGCCCCAGCATTTT
TRBJ2-7	NA	NA	TRBV27	CASKRSGPYEQYF	TGTGCCAGCAAGCGGTCTGGGCCCTACGAGCAGTACTTC
TRBJ1-2	NA	NA	TRBV28	CASRTGSAYGYTF	TGTGCCAGCCGAACAGGAAGCGCCTATGGCTACACCTTC
TRBJ1-4	NA	NA	TRBV28	CASSTRALSDGKLFF	TGTGCCAGCAGTACTCGGGCCCTTAGCGATGGAAAACTGTTTTTT
TRBJ2-5	NA	NA	TRBV5-6	CASSLVSQETQYF	TGTGCCAGCAGCTTGGTGTCACAAGAGACCCAGTACTTC
TRBJ2-5	TRBD1	NA	TRBV5-6	CASSYRFGTVETQYF	TGTGCCAGCAGCTACCGGTTCGGGACAGTGGAGACCCAGTACTTC
TRBJ2-2	NA	NA	TRBV19	CASSYRTAKFEGRPTGELFF	TGTGCCAGTAGTTACCGGACAGCGAAATTCGAAGGACGTCCAACCGGGGAGCTGTTTTTT
TRBJ2-2	NA	once	TRBV18	CASSPLRGNTGELFF	TGTGCCAGCTCACCACTCAGGGGGAACACCGGGGAGCTGTTTTTT
TRBJ2-3	TRBD2	NA	TRBV7-3	CASSLGTSGLDTQYF	TGTGCCAGCAGCCTGGGGACTAGCGGTCTAGATACGCAGTATTTT
TRBJ1-4	TRBD1	NA	TRBV7-9	CASSLRQGGEKLFF	TGTGCCAGCAGCTTAAGACAGGGAGGCGAAAAACTGTTTTTT
TRBJ2-3	NA	NA	TRBV3-1/TRBV3-2	CATTRGFSTDTQYF	TGTGCCACTACCCGGGGGTTTAGCACAGATACGCAGTATTTT
TRBJ1-4	NA	once	TRBV2	CASTRTPDGIGGKLFF	TGTGCCAGCACCAGGACCCCGGACGGGATTGGTGGAAAACTGTTTTTT
TRBJ2-1	NA	few	TRBV2	CASSESSEQFF	TGTGCCAGCAGTGAATCTAGTGAGCAGTTCTTC
TRBJ1-1	TRBD1	few	TRBV29-1	CSADRGTNTEAFF	TGCAGCGCTGACAGGGGAACCAACACTGAAGCTTTCTTT
TRBJ2-3	NA	few	TRBV29-1	CSVVWQAGDTQYF	TGCAGCGTTGTGTGGCAGGCAGGAGATACGCAGTATTTT
TRBJ2-3	TRBD1	NA	TRBV10-1	CASSVGGNTDTQYF	TGCGCCAGCAGTGTAGGGGGCAACACAGATACGCAGTATTTT
TRBJ2-7	NA	NA	TRBV7-8	CASSRRESSYEQYF	TGTGCCAGCAGTCGGAGGGAGAGCTCCTACGAGCAGTACTTC
TRBJ2-7	NA	NA	TRBV7-9	CASSFPSTGNEQYF	TGTGCCAGCAGCTTCCCATCGACAGGAAACGAGCAGTACTTC
TRBJ2-5	NA	once	TRBV10-2	CASSLRSQETQYF	TGCGCCAGCAGTCTCCGGAGTCAAGAGACCCAGTACTTC
TRBJ2-7	NA	NA	TRBV20-1	CSASRDNYEQYF	TGCAGTGCTAGTCGCGACAACTACGAGCAGTACTTC
TRBJ1-2	TRBD1	NA	TRBV25-1	CASSEGGTGFVYGYTF	TGTGCCAGCAGTGAAGGAGGGACAGGGTTCGTCTATGGCTACACCTTC
TRBJ1-1	NA	NA	TRBV7-3	CASSFGANTEAFF	TGTGCCAGCAGCTTTGGGGCGAACACTGAAGCTTTCTTT
TRBJ1-5	NA	NA	TRBV5-5	CASSLDFYSNQPQHF	TGTGCCAGCAGCTTGGACTTTTATAGCAATCAGCCCCAGCATTTT
TRBJ2-7	NA	NA	TRBV3-1/TRBV3-2	CASSQDRYEQYF	TGTGCCAGCAGCCAAGATCGCTACGAGCAGTACTTC
TRBJ1-2	TRBD1	NA	TRBV4-1	CASSRGDRAANYGYTF	TGCGCCAGCAGCCGAGGGGACAGGGCCGCTAACTATGGCTACACCTTC
TRBJ2-7	NA	NA	TRBV18	CASSPAGTAYEQYF	TGTGCCAGCTCACCTGCGGGGACGGCCTACGAGCAGTACTTC
TRBJ2-3	TRBD2	NA	TRBV7-6	CASTRTQGGLTDTQYF	TGTGCCAGCACCCGAACGCAGGGAGGGCTTACAGATACGCAGTATTTT
TRBJ1-1	TRBD1	NA	TRBV10-1	CASSDSGQGYTEAFF	TGCGCCAGCAGTGATTCAGGACAGGGTTACACTGAAGCTTTCTTT
TRBJ2-3	TRBD2	NA	TRBV19	CASRSSAGTILGDTQYF	TGTGCCAGCCGCTCGAGCGCCGGGACTATCCTTGGAGATACGCAGTATTTT
TRBJ2-1	TRBD2	NA	TRBV29-1	CSVEEVGGRSDYYNEQFF	TGCAGCGTTGAGGAGGTTGGCGGGAGATCGGACTACTACAATGAGCAGTTCTTC
TRBJ2-7	TRBD1	NA	TRBV6-2/TRBV6-3	CASSYPITTGALSYEQYF	TGTGCCAGCAGTTACCCCATTACGACAGGGGCCCTCTCCTACGAGCAGTACTTC
TRBJ2-3	TRBD2	NA	TRBV6-5	CASSYWGTSGADTQYF	TGTGCCAGCAGTTACTGGGGGACTAGCGGGGCAGATACGCAGTATTTT
TRBJ1-1	NA	NA	TRBV18	CASSPNFRSNTEAFF	TGTGCCAGCTCACCCAACTTTCGGAGTAACACTGAAGCTTTCTTT
TRBJ2-5	TRBD1	NA	TRBV24-1	CATSDAGTGKETQYF	TGTGCCACCAGTGACGCCGGGACAGGGAAGGAGACCCAGTACTTC
TRBJ1-2	TRBD1	NA	TRBV19	CASKARDRRLNYGYTF	TGTGCCAGTAAAGCCCGGGACAGGAGACTTAACTATGGCTACACCTTC
TRBJ2-2	TRBD2	NA	TRBV4-1	CASSQDRWGGTGELFF	TGCGCCAGCAGCCAAGACAGGTGGGGGGGCACCGGGGAGCTGTTTTTT
TRBJ1-5	NA	NA	TRBV19	CASSIREGGNQPQHF	TGTGCCAGTAGTATACGGGAAGGAGGCAATCAGCCCCAGCATTTT
TRBJ2-6	NA	NA	TRBV14	CASSQNRGRAGANVLTF	TGTGCCAGCAGCCAGAACAGGGGGAGGGCTGGGGCCAACGTCCTGACTTTC
TRBJ2-5	TRBD2	NA	TRBV6-5	CASRISGGGRETQYF	TGTGCCAGCAGGATCAGCGGGGGAGGGAGAGAGACCCAGTACTTC
TRBJ2-2	NA	NA	TRBV4-1	CASSPVDSTGELFF	TGCGCCAGCAGCCCAGTTGACTCCACCGGGGAGCTGTTTTTT
TRBJ1-1	TRBD1	NA	TRBV10-3	CAIRRGQPMNTEAFF	TGTGCCATCAGAAGGGGACAGCCCATGAACACTGAAGCTTTCTTT
TRBJ2-2	NA	once	TRBV11-2	CASSPIWGDTGELFF	TGTGCCAGCAGCCCCATCTGGGGGGACACCGGGGAGCTGTTTTTT
TRBJ2-3	TRBD2	NA	TRBV5-4	CASSRAGGADTQYF	TGTGCCAGCAGCCGGGCGGGGGGGGCAGATACGCAGTATTTT
TRBJ2-1	TRBD2	NA	TRBV9	CASSARLAISYNEQFF	TGTGCCAGCAGCGCCAGACTAGCTATCTCCTACAATGAGCAGTTCTTC
TRBJ1-2	TRBD1	NA	TRBV2	CASTDRVYGYTF	TGTGCCAGCACTGACAGGGTCTATGGCTACACCTTC
TRBJ1-5	NA	once	TRBV20-1	CSASFLSEIYQPQHF	TGCAGTGCTAGTTTCTTAAGCGAGATCTATCAGCCCCAGCATTTT
TRBJ2-2	TRBD2	NA	TRBV18	CASSPKRSGRAAGELFF	TGTGCCAGCTCACCAAAAAGGAGCGGGAGGGCCGCCGGGGAGCTGTTTTTT
TRBJ2-7	TRBD2	NA	TRBV4-1	CASSPFGLAETSYEQYF	TGCGCCAGCAGCCCCTTTGGACTAGCGGAGACCTCCTACGAGCAGTACTTC
TRBJ1-1	TRBD1	NA	TRBV28	CASSFPGQGWDTEAFF	TGTGCCAGCAGTTTTCCGGGACAGGGCTGGGACACTGAAGCTTTCTTT
TRBJ1-1	NA	NA	TRBV7-2	CASSFNSNTEAFF	TGTGCCAGCAGCTTTAACAGTAACACTGAAGCTTTCTTT
TRBJ2-1	NA	few	TRBV14	CASSQRRGSAPDREFF	TGTGCCAGCAGCCAAAGGAGAGGGTCTGCCCCCGATAGGGAGTTCTTC
TRBJ2-7	TRBD1	NA	TRBV11-2	CASSSTGTGTEQYF	TGTGCCAGCAGCTCAACCGGGACAGGAACCGAGCAGTACTTC
TRBJ2-3	TRBD1	NA	TRBV27	CASSRDRVTDTQYF	TGTGCCAGCAGTCGGGACAGGGTGACAGATACGCAGTATTTT
TRBJ2-1	TRBD1	NA	TRBV9	CASSVDLMGTGLNEQFF	TGTGCCAGCAGCGTAGACTTGATGGGGACAGGGCTGAATGAGCAGTTCTTC
TRBJ1-3	NA	once	TRBV28	CASSFRNSLSGNTIYF	TGTGCCAGCAGTTTCCGGAACAGCCTCTCTGGAAACACCATATATTTT
TRBJ2-2	NA	NA	TRBV12-3/TRBV12-4	CASSLQTGELFF	TGTGCCAGCAGCCTTCAGACCGGGGAGCTGTTTTTT
TRBJ2-5	TRBD1	NA	TRBV5-4	CASSLQGAEETQYF	TGTGCCAGCAGCTTACAGGGGGCCGAAGAGACCCAGTACTTC